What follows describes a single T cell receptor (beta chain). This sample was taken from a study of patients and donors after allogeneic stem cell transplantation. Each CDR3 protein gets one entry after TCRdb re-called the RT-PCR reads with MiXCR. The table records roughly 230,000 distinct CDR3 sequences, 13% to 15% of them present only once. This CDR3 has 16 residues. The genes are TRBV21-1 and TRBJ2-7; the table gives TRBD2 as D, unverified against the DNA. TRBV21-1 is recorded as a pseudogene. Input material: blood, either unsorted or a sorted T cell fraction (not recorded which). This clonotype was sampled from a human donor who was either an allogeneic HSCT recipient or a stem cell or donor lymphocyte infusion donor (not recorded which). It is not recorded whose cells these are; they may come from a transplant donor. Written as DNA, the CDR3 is TGTGCCAGCAGCGGCCCAGGACTAGCGGGAGGGCGCGAGCAGTACTTC. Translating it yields CASSGPGLAGGREQYF.